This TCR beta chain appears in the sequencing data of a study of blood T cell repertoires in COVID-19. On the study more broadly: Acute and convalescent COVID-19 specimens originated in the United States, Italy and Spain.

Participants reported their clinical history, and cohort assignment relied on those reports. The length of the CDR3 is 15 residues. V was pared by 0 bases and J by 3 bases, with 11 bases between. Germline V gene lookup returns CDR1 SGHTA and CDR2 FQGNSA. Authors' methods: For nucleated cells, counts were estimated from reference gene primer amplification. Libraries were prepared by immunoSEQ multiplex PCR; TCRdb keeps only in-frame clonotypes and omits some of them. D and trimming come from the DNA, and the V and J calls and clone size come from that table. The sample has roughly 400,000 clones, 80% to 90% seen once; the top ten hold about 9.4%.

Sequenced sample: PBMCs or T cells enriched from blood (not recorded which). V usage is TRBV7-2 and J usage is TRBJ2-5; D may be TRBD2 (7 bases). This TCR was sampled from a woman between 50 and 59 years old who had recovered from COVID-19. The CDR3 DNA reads TGTGCCAGCAGCTTAGCGGGGGGGCCGGAAGAGACCCAGTACTTC. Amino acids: CASSLAGGPEETQYF.